This T cell receptor beta chain is drawn from a study of identical twins. About this clonotype: Its antigen is unknown.

Study-wide points: Fewer insertions marked abundant cord blood beta clonotypes; young adult naive trended weakly, memory not at all. When twins shared out-of-frame alpha sequences, those sequences had excess low generation probability.

In germline, CDR1 is SEHNR, CDR2 FQNEAQ (reference sequence). V lost 2 bases, J lost 4 bases, and 5 bases lay in between. The CDR3 has 12 amino acids. Template switching created a universal primer site, and the cDNA included unique molecular identifiers. One entry per CDR3 protein, called by TCRdb with MiXCR from the 5' RACE reads. Of some 1,700,000 distinct CDR3 sequences listed, around a third were seen once; the top ten hold around 0.25%. Sequenced sample: cord blood. The clonotype was recovered from a newborn girl in good health. This chain links TRBV7-9 with TRBJ1-1, with no clear D. The CDR3 bases are TGTGCCAGCAGCTTATCCAGCACTGAAGCTTTCTTT. Translating it yields CASSLSSTEAFF.